These 9 T cell receptor beta chains came from one sample sequenced in a study of cytomegalovirus exposure and HLA in healthy donors (dated by TCRdb to 2017 to 2019). Libraries were constructed by the immunoSEQ multiplex PCR assay. The multiplex PCR relied on a mix of 60 forward primers for TCR Vbeta segments and 13 reverse primers for TCR Jbeta segments. The table comes from immuneACCESS by way of TCRdb, which keeps in-frame sequences with V and J called. Part of the clones is missing from these tables; in studies checked, under half for an unresolved V gene and the rest for unknown reasons. A total of more than 65,000 clones appear in this sample, 74% of them only once. 11% of the sample is taken by the ten largest. The sequencing sample was made of PBMCs. The receptors derive from a woman aged 60-75 years in good health and CMV-seropositive.

This clone was observed a few times. The chain uses TRBV6-1 and TRBJ1-1; possible D gene TRBD1, 6 bases. Deletions cut 10 bases from V and 1 base from J, with 10 bases between. Germline loops: CDR1 MNHNS, CDR2 SASEGT. The CDR3 loop spans 12 amino acids. The CDR3 DNA reads TGTGCCACCGCCAGGGGGAACACTGAAGCTTTCTTT. Protein sequence: CATARGNTEAFF.

The CDR3 is CASSPLAGIWNEQFF. The CDR3 nucleotides are TGTGCCAGCAGCCCCCTAGCGGGAATCTGGAATGAGCAGTTCTTC. The genes are TRBV14 and TRBJ2-1; TRBD2 matches 9 bases. The germline V gene has CDR1 SGHDN and CDR2 FVKESK. The CDR3 has 15 amino acids. V trimming: 4 bases; J trimming: 7 bases; junction bases outside the gene matches: 8.

The chain recombines TRBV6-1 with TRBJ1-2; TRBD1 might be the D (5 bases). Trimming left V 1 base short and J 2 bases short, with 11 bases between. CDR3 length equals 15 residues. Germline V gives CDR1 MNHNS, CDR2 SASEGT. The CDR3 nucleotides read TGTGCCAGCAGTGAAGGTGTGGGGCTAAACTATGGCTACACCTTC. Protein sequence: CASSEGVGLNYGYTF.

The V call is TRBV6-4, the J call TRBJ2-2, with D hard to call. This CDR3 region has 16 residues. In germline, CDR1 is MRHNA, CDR2 SNTAGT. The V and J ends lost 4 bases and 0 bases respectively, with 12 bases between them. DNA of the CDR3: TGTGCCAGCAGTGGTAGAGGTTCACCGAACACCGGGGAGCTGTTTTTT. This encodes CASSGRGSPNTGELFF.

The V gene is TRBV10-3, the J gene TRBJ1-5, with D hard to call. Germline CDR1 reads ENHRY; CDR2 reads SYGVKD. V shed 0 bases and J shed 0 bases, with 3 bases lying between them. CDR3 size: 14 residues. The CDR3 DNA follows: TGTGCCATCAGTGAGTCTTATAGCAATCAGCCCCAGCATTTT. Its protein product is CAISESYSNQPQHF.

The chain couples TRBV5-1 to TRBJ1-4; 9 nucleotides line up with TRBD1. This CDR3 is 14 amino acids long. From germline, CDR1 is SGHRS and CDR2 YFSETQ. J was trimmed by 7 bases and V by 4 bases; bases with no gene match: 5. CDR3 loop: CASSRGTGSEKLFF. The CDR3 DNA follows: TGCGCCAGCAGCCGGGGGACAGGGAGTGAAAAACTGTTTTTT.

The chain joins TRBV7-9 to TRBJ2-3; a weak D match, TRBD2 (6 bases). The V end lost 4 bases, the J end lost 9 bases, and 11 bases lay between the germline ends. Germline loops: CDR1 SEHNR, CDR2 FQNEAQ (reference sequence). This CDR3 is built from 12 residues. This chain's CDR3 is CASSSGVGTQYF. In DNA form, the CDR3 reads TGTGCCAGCAGCTCGGGGGTCGGAACGCAGTATTTT.

This clone is a singleton in its sample. The genes are TRBV9 and TRBJ2-3; 10 bases line up with TRBD2. Looked up from germline, CDR1 is SGDLS and CDR2 is YYNGEE. The V segment lost 1 base and the J segment 6 bases; nucleotides outside the gene matches: 8. The CDR3 runs to 16 residues. The CDR3 sequence: CASSVFGLAEGDTQYF. The CDR3 DNA reads as TGTGCCAGCAGCGTATTTGGACTAGCGGAGGGGGATACGCAGTATTTT.

In this sample, this clone turned up a few times. The chain is built from TRBV5-1 and TRBJ2-5, with D perhaps TRBD1 (5 bases). The CDR3 length is 15 residues. Germline CDR1 SGHRS, CDR2 YFSETQ. Trimming left V 0 bases short and J 5 bases short, with 14 bases between. CDR3 amino acids: CASSLGQNRLETQYF. Written as DNA, the CDR3 is TGCGCCAGCAGCTTGGGACAGAACAGACTCGAGACCCAGTACTTC.